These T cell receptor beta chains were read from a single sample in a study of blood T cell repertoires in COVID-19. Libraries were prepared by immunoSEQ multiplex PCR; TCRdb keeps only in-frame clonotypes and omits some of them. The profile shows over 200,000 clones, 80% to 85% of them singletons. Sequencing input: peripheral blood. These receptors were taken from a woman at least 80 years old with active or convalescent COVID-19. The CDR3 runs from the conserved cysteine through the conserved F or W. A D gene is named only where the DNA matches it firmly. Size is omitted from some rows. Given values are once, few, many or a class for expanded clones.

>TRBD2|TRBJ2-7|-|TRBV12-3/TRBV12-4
CASSPLAGYEQYF
TGTGCCAGCAGCCCCTTAGCGGGCTACGAGCAGTACTTC
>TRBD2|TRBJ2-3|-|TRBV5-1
CASSLSSGGAGDTQYF
TGCGCCAGCAGCTTGAGCAGCGGGGGGGCCGGGGATACGCAGTATTTT
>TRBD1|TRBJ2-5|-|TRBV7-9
CASSSTGTALQETQYF
TGTGCCAGCAGCTCGACCGGGACAGCCCTCCAAGAGACCCAGTACTTC
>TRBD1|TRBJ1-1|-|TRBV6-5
CASRTVRTGGTEAFF
TGTGCCAGCAGAACCGTAAGGACAGGTGGCACTGAAGCTTTCTTT
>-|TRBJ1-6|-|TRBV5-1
CASSLDSSYNSPLHF
TGCGCCAGCAGCCTGGACAGCTCCTATAATTCACCCCTCCACTTT
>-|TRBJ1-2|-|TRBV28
CASGGGYGYTF
TGTGCCAGCGGGGGCGGGTATGGCTACACCTTC
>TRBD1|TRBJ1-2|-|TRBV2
CASSERRGQGAEGYTF
TGTGCCAGCAGTGAACGCCGAGGACAGGGGGCGGAAGGCTACACCTTC
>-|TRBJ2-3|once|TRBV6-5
CASHRYTDTQYF
TGTGCCAGCCACAGGTATACAGATACGCAGTATTTT
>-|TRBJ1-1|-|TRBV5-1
CASSLGNLNTEAFF
TGCGCCAGCAGCTTGGGAAACTTGAACACTGAAGCTTTCTTT
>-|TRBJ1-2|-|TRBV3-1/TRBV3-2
CASRHQGNYGYTF
TGTGCCAGCAGGCACCAGGGGAACTATGGCTACACCTTC
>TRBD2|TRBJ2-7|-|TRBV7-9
CASSWSGGDSYEQYF
TGTGCCAGCAGCTGGAGCGGGGGGGACTCCTACGAGCAGTACTTC
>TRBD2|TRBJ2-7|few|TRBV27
CASSSLAGEVTVQYF
TGTGCCAGCAGTTCCCTAGCGGGAGAGGTTACCGTGCAGTACTTC
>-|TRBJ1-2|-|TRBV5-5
CASSSVTGFYGYTF
TGTGCCAGCAGTTCCGTGACAGGCTTTTATGGCTACACCTTC
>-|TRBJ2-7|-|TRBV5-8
CASSLAGDRRTLQSF
TGTGCCAGCAGCTTGGCCGGAGACAGGAGGACACTCCAATCCTTC
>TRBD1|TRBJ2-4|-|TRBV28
CASSPGQGYNIQYF
TGTGCCAGCAGTCCTGGACAGGGTTATAACATTCAGTACTTC
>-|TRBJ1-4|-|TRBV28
CASWGGGWEKLFF
TGTGCCAGCTGGGGCGGAGGGTGGGAAAAACTGTTTTTT
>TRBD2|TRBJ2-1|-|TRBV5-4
CASSLTSGGYNEQFF
TGTGCCAGCAGCTTGACTAGCGGAGGATACAATGAGCAGTTCTTC
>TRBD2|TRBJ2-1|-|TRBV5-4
CASSQGTSGNPYNEQFF
TGTGCCAGCAGCCAGGGGACTAGCGGGAATCCATACAATGAGCAGTTCTTC
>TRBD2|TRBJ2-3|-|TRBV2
CASSPGLAGITDTQYF
TGTGCCAGCAGCCCCGGACTAGCGGGAATCACAGATACGCAGTATTTT
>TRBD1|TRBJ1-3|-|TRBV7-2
CASSARGTALSSGNTIYF
TGTGCCAGCAGCGCCCGAGGGACAGCATTGAGCTCTGGAAACACCATATATTTT
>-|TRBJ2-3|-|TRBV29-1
CSVRALTGGVTDTQYF
TGCAGCGTGAGGGCCCTTACAGGGGGGGTCACAGATACGCAGTATTTT
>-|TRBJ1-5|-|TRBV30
CAWSVQRQGWVQPQHF
TGTGCCTGGAGTGTACAAAGGCAGGGGTGGGTGCAGCCCCAGCATTTT
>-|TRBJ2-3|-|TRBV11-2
CASSPVVAVASTDTQYF
TGTGCCAGCAGCCCAGTCGTTGCGGTCGCTAGCACAGATACGCAGTATTTT
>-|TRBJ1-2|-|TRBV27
CASSSGQRGLYGYTF
TGTGCCAGCAGTTCTGGCCAAAGGGGGTTGTATGGCTACACCTTC
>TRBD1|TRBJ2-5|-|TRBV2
CASRDRQETQYF
TGTGCCAGTCGGGACAGACAAGAGACCCAGTACTTC
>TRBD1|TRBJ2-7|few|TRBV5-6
CASSLVTGSREQYF
TGTGCCAGCAGCTTGGTGACAGGGAGCAGAGAGCAGTACTTC
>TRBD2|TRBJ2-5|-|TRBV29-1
CSVEGGLEETQYF
TGCAGCGTTGAGGGGGGGTTGGAAGAGACCCAGTACTTC
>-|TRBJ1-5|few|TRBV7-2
CASSLGGGSQPQHF
TGTGCCAGCAGCTTAGGGGGGGGGAGCCAGCCCCAGCATTTT
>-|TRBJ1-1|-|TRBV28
CASSLAGLRRVMNTEAFF
TGTGCCAGCAGTTTGGCCGGACTCAGGCGGGTCATGAACACTGAAGCTTTCTTT
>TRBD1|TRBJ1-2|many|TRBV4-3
CASSQDLADRGLGYTF
TGCGCCAGCAGCCAAGATCTCGCAGACAGGGGGCTTGGCTACACCTTC
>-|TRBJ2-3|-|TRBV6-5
CASSPPGRGDTQYF
TGTGCCAGCAGTCCTCCCGGACGGGGAGATACGCAGTATTTT
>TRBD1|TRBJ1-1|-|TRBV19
CASKIRGTGDTEAFF
TGTGCCAGTAAAATCCGTGGGACAGGGGACACTGAAGCTTTCTTT
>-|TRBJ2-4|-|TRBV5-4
CASTEGGTLAKNIQYF
TGTGCCAGCACCGAGGGGGGGACGCTAGCCAAAAACATTCAGTACTTC
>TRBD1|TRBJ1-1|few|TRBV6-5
CASSRTGRDTEAFF
TGTGCCAGCAGTCGGACAGGAAGGGACACTGAAGCTTTCTTT
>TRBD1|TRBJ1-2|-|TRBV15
CATSRVADRADGYTF
TGTGCCACCAGCAGAGTTGCGGACAGGGCGGATGGCTACACCTTC
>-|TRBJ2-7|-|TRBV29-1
CSVESPDLSYEQYF
TGCAGCGTTGAGTCACCGGACTTATCCTACGAGCAGTACTTC
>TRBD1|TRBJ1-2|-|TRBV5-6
CASSTGTGAHVNGYTF
TGTGCCAGCAGCACGGGAACAGGGGCGCATGTAAATGGCTACACCTTC
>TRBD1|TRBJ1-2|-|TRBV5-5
CASSSGQGAGSNGYTF
TGTGCCAGCAGCTCGGGACAGGGGGCGGGAAGTAATGGCTACACCTTC
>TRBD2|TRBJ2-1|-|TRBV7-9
CASSFLAGSYNEQFF
TGTGCCAGCAGCTTCTTAGCGGGCTCCTACAATGAGCAGTTCTTC
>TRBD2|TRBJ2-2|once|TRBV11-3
CASSFHGLAHTGELFF
TGTGCCAGCAGCTTTCATGGACTAGCCCACACCGGGGAGCTGTTTTTT
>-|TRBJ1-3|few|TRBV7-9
CASSSTGNTIYF
TGTGCCAGCAGCAGTACAGGAAACACCATATATTTT
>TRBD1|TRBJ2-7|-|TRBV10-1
CASSTQPRQGGVYEQYF
TGCGCCAGCAGTACACAACCCCGACAGGGGGGGGTCTACGAGCAGTACTTC
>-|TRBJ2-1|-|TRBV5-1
CASALAPSSYNEQFF
TGCGCCAGCGCCCTCGCCCCCAGCTCCTACAATGAGCAGTTCTTC
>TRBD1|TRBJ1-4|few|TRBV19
CASSPPGGQLNEKLFF
TGTGCCAGTAGTCCCCCCGGGGGACAGCTCAATGAAAAACTGTTTTTT
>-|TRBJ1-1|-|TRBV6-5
CASSRGGPRTEAFF
TGTGCCAGCAGTAGGGGGGGGCCTCGCACTGAAGCTTTCTTT
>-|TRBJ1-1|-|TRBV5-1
CASSWRDGHTEAFF
TGCGCCAGCAGCTGGCGGGACGGGCACACTGAAGCTTTCTTT
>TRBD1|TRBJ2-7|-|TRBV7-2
CASSLRQGSYEQYF
TGTGCCAGCAGCTTAAGACAGGGATCCTACGAGCAGTACTTC
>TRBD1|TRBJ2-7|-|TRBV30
CAWSVQGSGYEQYF
TGTGCCTGGAGTGTACAGGGGTCAGGCTACGAGCAGTACTTC
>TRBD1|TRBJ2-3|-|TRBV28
CASRGQVGSPDTQYF
TGTGCCAGCAGGGGACAGGTTGGGTCCCCAGATACGCAGTATTTT